This T cell receptor beta chain derives from a study of early T cells in non-severe SARS-CoV-2 infection. Study at large: The input, bulk RNA from unsorted whole blood, was sequenced, and chains were unpaired. Study observations and caveats: Matching against VDJdb likely underestimated virus-specific expansions, favoring anti-spike CD8.

Attached unique molecular identifiers marked individual cDNA molecules. TCRdb processed the 5' RACE reads anew with MiXCR; each CDR3 protein has one entry. The sample shows about 80,000 distinct CDR3 sequences, roughly an eighth of them seen only once. Germline CDR1 SGDLS, CDR2 YYNGEE. V was clipped by 5 bases and J by 2 bases, with 14 bases between them. The CDR3 extends over 15 amino acids. This clonotype was seen repeatedly, ten times or more. Its antigen is unidentified. The gene calls are TRBV9 and TRBJ1-5; tentative D call: TRBD1 (5 bases). The sequencing sample was made of whole blood. This TCR was recovered from an adult who was a healthcare worker with PCR-confirmed SARS-CoV-2 infection or an uninfected control (not recorded which). The CDR3 bases are TGTGCCAGCAGTCATAATCCCAGGGGCAATCAGCCCCAGCATTTT. Residues: CASSHNPRGNQPQHF.